This T cell receptor beta chain was identified during a study of shared clonotypes between healthy human individuals. On this clone: Its antigen is as yet unknown.

CDR1 is SGDLS, CDR2 YYNGEE, per germline. Trimming removed 4 bases at V and 3 bases at J, with 12 bases between. This CDR3 has 14 amino acids. The study's findings and limits: For naive CD4 cells, roughly 5.5% of clonotypes were shared across a few donors.

Cells designated naive CD8 were CD45RO-negative and were positively selected for CCR7, with terminally differentiated effector memory CD45RA+ cells excluded. Every contributor of samples was a Caucasian grown-up residing in Nashville, Tennessee. Replicate PCRs for sorted subsets used 200 ng DNA; this equaled 25,000 to 35,000 T cell genomes. As processed by the authors: ImmunoSEQ output held junction-only sequences without quality scores, so filtering differed. Profiled with immunoSEQ multiplex PCR; TCRdb holds only in-frame clones, not every one. Clone size and the V and J calls come from that table; the DNA yielded D and trimming. Counted here are about 1,800,000 clones, about 95% occurring once; the ten biggest clones make up 1.2%.

This sequence joins TRBV9 and TRBJ2-3; weak D call: TRBD1 (6 bases). The specimen was naive CD8+ T cells sorted from blood. This clonotype originated in a man between 18 and 35 years old in good health. The CDR3 nucleotides read TGTGCCAGCAGCCCCCGCCAGGGGACAGATACGCAGTATTTT. It encodes CASSPRQGTDTQYF.